This TCR beta chain appears in the sequencing data of a study of cytomegalovirus exposure and HLA in healthy donors listed by TCRdb under 2017. For the wider study: According to an earlier analysis of a few hundred of the donors, some 180 million T cells yielded approximately 120 million unique TCR beta sequences and 276 Gb of sequence data. Approximately 300 gigabases of sequencing data and tens of millions of unique TCR sequences made up an early release that covered nearly 650 HLA-typed donors. The genetic ancestry cluster associated with self-reported Caucasian donors included approximately 85% of the 398 genotyped donors. The study aimed to test whether cataloging public T cell receptors could reveal signatures of past pathogen exposure. Using immunosequencing, the study profiled T cell repertoires from around 680 subjects and related those repertoires to cytomegalovirus serostatus. In addition to the first cohort of 666 subjects, a separate validation cohort of 130 or so different subjects was used. High-throughput TCR immunosequencing, statistical association of individual TCRs with disease status, and machine learning were combined to predict cytomegalovirus infection status. In a later analysis, previously published TCR beta repertoires from 666 donors were re-analyzed and high-resolution HLA genotyping was added so that TCR occurrence patterns could be studied. Rather than using new phenotypic data, the later analysis identified candidate immune exposures from TCR beta sequences and from how often those sequences occurred across donors. To decide whether each TCR beta V gene segment behaved as functional or pseudogenic, an earlier analysis of approximately 620 of the donors relied on high-throughput TCR beta sequencing. Donor age, sex, ethnicity and CMV serostatus were collected together with the repertoire data. In a later genetic analysis, genome-wide SNP genotypes for 398 of the 666 donors were used, and that subset was treated as a discovery cohort. Every discovery cohort repertoire had been produced on one sequencing platform. Class I and class II HLA loci were covered by the typing at four-digit resolution. The number of donors typed differed by locus, with roughly 629-640 for A, B, C, DRB1 and DQB1, around 500 for DQA1, 600 to 610 for DPA1, and over 400 for DPB1. Several DR-DQ haplotypes were treated as single units for association and clustering because of strong linkage in the cohort. On average, about 200,000 unique TCR beta nucleotide sequences were sequenced per donor among roughly 430 genotyped donors of the cohort, with 15% to 20% of those sequences being non-productive.

What the study reported, not specific to this receptor: According to a later genetic analysis, donors in an Asian-associated ancestry cluster had fewer N-insertions in productive TCRs than the approximately 650-donor mean. The study listed 150 to 200 TCR beta chains as associated with cytomegalovirus. Several of the top co-occurrence clusters appeared to be linked to parvovirus B19, influenza, CMV and Epstein-Barr virus, according to a later analysis. Across donors, most TCR sequences were observed very rarely, whereas some public TCRs were present in many individuals. According to a later analysis, most CMV-associated TCR beta chains appeared to be HLA-restricted, and the HLA associations seemed to be driven largely by CMV exposure. Fewer than 20 rarely observed V segments, including chromosome 9 orphons, were excluded from the earlier analysis of almost 600 of the donors because counts were too low. A further reported finding was that TCR beta sequences accurately predicted the HLA-A and HLA-B alleles for most subjects in the first cohort. The presence/absence analyses assumed that sequencing depth was roughly uniform across donors, and that assumption may not be true. It was suggested by the authors that the approach could potentially be generalized to other disease states and immunological phenotypes. The 87-base-pair reads could not distinguish some IMGT-functional V segments, including TRBV6-2 and TRBV6-3, so those segments were excluded. In a later analysis, around 17,000 TCR beta sequences were associated with specific HLA alleles at a false discovery rate of 0.05. An association between a missense DCLRE1C variant and V-gene and J-gene trimming of TCR beta chains was found in a later genetic analysis and replicated in an independent cohort. Because HLA typing was missing for some donors at each locus, association tests included only the typed subset. A later analysis found that HLA-associated TCR beta chains were more clonally expanded and had lower generation probabilities than equally common non-associated chains. In vitro tests confirmed that a few of the cytomegalovirus-associated TCR beta chains recognize cytomegalovirus antigens. CMV serostatus was the only immune exposure information available for the cohort. The cohort was sequenced for TCR beta chains only, and without alpha or paired-chain data the features that could be detected were limited. An earlier analysis of some 560 of the donors showed that most TCR beta V segments appeared in productive rearrangements either about 87% or about 30% of the time, which broadly matched IMGT annotations. In both the original and validation cohorts, the classifier was reported to diagnose cytomegalovirus status with high specificity and sensitivity. A cluster of highly shared sequence variants was judged likely to be a technical artifact of the sequencing pipeline. Linkage disequilibrium might explain the correlated functional status among segregating V segments, but an unknown experimental factor could not be ruled out. When HLA alleles, especially DR and DQ, strongly co-occurred, attributing TCR associations to individual alleles was difficult. In a later analysis, the rate of TCR association differed among HLA loci, with DRB1 alleles having the most associated TCRs and HLA-C alleles having the fewest.

The cohort consisted of fewer than 700 healthy bone marrow donors. All cohort members were sampled while nominally healthy, although unrecorded immune exposures were likely present. The donor tested CMV seropositive, placing the donor among the 289 seropositive members of the cohort. Every donor gave a peripheral blood sample, and the peripheral blood mononuclear cells from that sample were used for TCR beta sequencing. Genomic DNA was extracted from the blood cell samples with the Qiagen DNeasy Blood Extraction Kit. Remarks on this clone: Its cognate antigen has yet to be identified. The record has no base qualities; no much larger clone is one base away.

Library prep was done by the immunoSEQ multiplex PCR assay. A mixture of 60 forward primers for TCR Vbeta segments and 13 reverse primers for TCR Jbeta segments was used in the multiplex PCR. The CDR3 region of rearranged TCR beta genes was amplified from genomic DNA with a multiplex PCR assay. On the Illumina HiSeq System, the amplified TCR beta libraries were sequenced as 87-base-pair reads. The original methods were these. A later analysis counted about 80 million unique TCR beta chains across the 600 to 850 repertoires, and 10 million to 12 million of these chains were shared by at least two donors. Raw reads were error-corrected and collapsed into unique sequences by a nearest-neighbor algorithm in which closely related sequences were merged to remove PCR and sequencing errors. CDR3 sequences were aligned to IMGT reference sequences to assign V, D and J gene segments. For a sequence to be retained, a match of at least six nucleotides was required to both a V gene segment and a J gene segment. Rearrangements were classified as productive when the CDR3 lacked stop codons and remained in frame with V and J, and all other rearrangements were classified as non-productive. CDR3 was defined according to IMGT convention as the region running from the second conserved V-encoded cysteine to the conserved J-encoded phenylalanine. The earlier analysis of around 640 of the donors excluded sequences that lacked an unambiguous match to a single V gene segment. An earlier analysis of 587 of the donors called V segments functional above 56.7% productive rearrangements and segregating when the between-donor standard deviation exceeded 5%. A statistical classification framework was built for diagnosing cytomegalovirus status from the catalog of TCR beta chain sequences. In a later analysis, TCR nucleotide sequences were compared against IMGT/GENE-DB human TR gene sequences so that V and J genes could be assigned. A later analysis assigned CDR3 sequences and most-parsimonious VDJ recombination scenarios with the TCRdist pipeline. In a later analysis, each TCR beta chain was defined by its CDR3 amino acid sequence together with its V-gene family, and reads without a unique V-gene family were excluded. To address suspected cross-contamination and a sequencing artifact, a later analysis removed under 600 highly shared, low-generation-probability nucleotide sequences. For each public chain, a later analysis derived a clonal expansion index from normalized ranks of inferred template counts within each repertoire. Generation probabilities in a later analysis came from a VDJ recombination model fitted to out-of-frame rearrangements, and those results were checked against IGoR. Hypergeometric tests were used in a later analysis to score TCR-TCR, TCR-HLA and TCR-CMV co-occurrence, with a repertoire-size bias correction applied to the TCR pairs. In a later analysis, false discovery rates were estimated by permuting HLA or CMV assignments 20 times. In a later analysis, co-occurring TCRs were grouped using DBSCAN, with TCRdist sequence similarity added in when clustering inside HLA-allele-positive subsets. Repertoires with fewer than 30,000 or more than 120,000 public chains were left out of co-occurrence clustering, as were four to six repertoires with anomalous nucleotide sharing. TCRdb took this table from immuneACCESS and kept in-frame rearrangements with V and J called. Such tables lack part of the clones; where checked against another copy, unresolved V genes explain under half of the gap, and the rest is unexplained. V and J calls and clone size follow that table, whereas D and trimming were derived from the DNA. Within this sample are 140,000 or so clones, with about 82% of them counted one time only. The ten most abundant clones make up approximately 4.2% of the sample.

The CDR3 goes from the cysteine to the phenylalanine over 14 residues. The sequence is cut down to CDR3 DNA, 42 bases in frame from base 1. CDR1 SQVTM and CDR2 ANQGSEA are derived from the germline V gene. V lost 7 bases and J lost 1 base; the stretch between them is 16 bases long. The sequence was collected from a woman between 35 and 50 years old in good health and CMV-seropositive. The sequenced material came from PBMCs. The chain joins TRBV29-1 to TRBJ1-1; possibly the D gene is TRBD1, per 6 matching bases. The sequenced DNA: TGCAGCGCGGCAACGGGACAAGAGAACACTGAAGCTTTCTTT. Its protein is CSAATGQENTEAFF.